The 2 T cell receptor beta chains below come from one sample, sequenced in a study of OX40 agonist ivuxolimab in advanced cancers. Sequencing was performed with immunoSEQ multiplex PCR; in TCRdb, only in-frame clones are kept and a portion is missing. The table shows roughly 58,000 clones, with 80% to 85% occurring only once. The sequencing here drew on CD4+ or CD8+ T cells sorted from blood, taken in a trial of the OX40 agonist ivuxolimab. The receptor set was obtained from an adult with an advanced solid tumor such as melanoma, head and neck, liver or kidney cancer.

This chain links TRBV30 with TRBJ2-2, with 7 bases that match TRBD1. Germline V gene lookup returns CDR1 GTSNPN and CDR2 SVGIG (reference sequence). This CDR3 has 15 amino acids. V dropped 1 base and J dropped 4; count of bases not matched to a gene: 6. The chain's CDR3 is CAWSAGQAGTGELFF. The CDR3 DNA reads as TGTGCCTGGAGTGCCGGACAGGCTGGCACCGGGGAGCTGTTTTTT.

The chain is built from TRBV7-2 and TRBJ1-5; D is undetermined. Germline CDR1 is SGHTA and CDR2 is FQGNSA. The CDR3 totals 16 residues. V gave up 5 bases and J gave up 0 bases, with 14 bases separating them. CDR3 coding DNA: TGTGCCAGCAGCCGATCGGCCGCTTATAGCAATCAGCCCCAGCATTTT. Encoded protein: CASSRSAAYSNQPQHF. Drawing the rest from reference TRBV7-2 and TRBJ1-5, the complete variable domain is GAGVSQSPSNKVTEKGKDVELRCDPISGHTALYWYRQSLGQGLEFLIYFQGNSAPDKSGLPSDRFSAERTGGSVSTLTIQRTQQEDSAVYLCASSRSAAYSNQPQHFGDGTRLSIL.